The clone carrying this T cell receptor beta chain showed up just once. Germline V gene data show CDR1 as MNHNS and CDR2 as SASEGT. CDR3 length equals 12 residues. The sample comes from a study of tumor T cells in aggressive B-cell lymphoma. Some clones are missing from TCRdb's copy, which holds only in-frame ones; the method was immunoSEQ multiplex PCR. The sample lists approximately 7,900 clones; around 86% were seen once. V gene TRBV6-1 combines with J gene TRBJ2-5; D not resolved. Near its end, the DNA agrees better with TRBJ2-7, so the J call may be wrong. This TCR came from an adult with diffuse large B cell lymphoma. The specimen sequenced was tumor tissue. CDR3 in amino acids: CASSDSAYEQYF. The CDR3 DNA reads TGTGCCAGCAGTGACTCTGCCTACGAGCAGTACTTC.